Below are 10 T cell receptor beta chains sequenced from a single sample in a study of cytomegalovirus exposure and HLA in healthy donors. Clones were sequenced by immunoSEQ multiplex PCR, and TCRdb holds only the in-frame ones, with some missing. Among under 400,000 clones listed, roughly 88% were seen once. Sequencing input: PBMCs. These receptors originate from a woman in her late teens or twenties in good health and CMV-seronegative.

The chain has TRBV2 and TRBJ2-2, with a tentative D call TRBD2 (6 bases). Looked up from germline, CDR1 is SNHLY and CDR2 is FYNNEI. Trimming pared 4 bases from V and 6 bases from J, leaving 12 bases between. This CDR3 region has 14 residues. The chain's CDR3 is CASSANGGSGELFF. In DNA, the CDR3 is TGTGCCAGCAGTGCGAACGGGGGTTCCGGGGAGCTGTTTTTT.

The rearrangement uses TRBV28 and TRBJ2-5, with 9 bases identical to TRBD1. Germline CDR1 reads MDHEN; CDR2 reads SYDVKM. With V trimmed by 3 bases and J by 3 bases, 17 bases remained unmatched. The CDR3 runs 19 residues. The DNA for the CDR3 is TGTGCCAGCAGTTTTCGGTCCGGATGGGGACAGGGAGTAGAAGAGACCCAGTACTTC. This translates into CASSFRSGWGQGVEETQYF. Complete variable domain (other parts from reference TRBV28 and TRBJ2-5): DVKVTQSSRYLVKRTGEKVFLECVQDMDHENMFWYRQDPGLGLRLIYFSYDVKMKEKGDIPEGYSVSREKKERFSLILESASTNQTSMYLCASSFRSGWGQGVEETQYFGPGTRLLVL.

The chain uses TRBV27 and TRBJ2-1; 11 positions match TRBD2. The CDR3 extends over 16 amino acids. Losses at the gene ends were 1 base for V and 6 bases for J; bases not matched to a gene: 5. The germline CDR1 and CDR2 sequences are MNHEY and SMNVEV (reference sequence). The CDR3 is CASSLLGLAGGNEQFF. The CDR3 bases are TGTGCCAGCAGTTTATTGGGTCTAGCGGGGGGCAATGAGCAGTTCTTC.

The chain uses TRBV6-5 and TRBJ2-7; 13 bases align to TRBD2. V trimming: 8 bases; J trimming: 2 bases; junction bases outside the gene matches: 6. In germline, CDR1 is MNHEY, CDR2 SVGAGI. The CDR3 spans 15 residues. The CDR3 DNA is TGTGCCAGCCGAATGACTAGCGGGGGGACCTACGAGCAGTACTTC. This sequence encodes CASRMTSGGTYEQYF.

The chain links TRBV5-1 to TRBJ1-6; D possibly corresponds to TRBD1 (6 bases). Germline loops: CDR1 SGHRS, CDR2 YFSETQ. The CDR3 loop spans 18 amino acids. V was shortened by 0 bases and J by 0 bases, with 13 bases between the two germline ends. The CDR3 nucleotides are TGCGCCAGCAGCTTGGAAGGGACATTTAGCTCCTATAATTCACCCCTCCACTTT. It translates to CASSLEGTFSSYNSPLHF.

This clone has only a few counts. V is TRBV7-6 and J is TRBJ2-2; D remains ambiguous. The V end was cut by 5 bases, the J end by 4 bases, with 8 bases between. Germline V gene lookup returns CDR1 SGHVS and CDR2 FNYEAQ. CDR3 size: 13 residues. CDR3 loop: CASSPSGTGELFF. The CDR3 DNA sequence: TGTGCCAGCAGCCCATCAGGCACCGGGGAGCTGTTTTTT. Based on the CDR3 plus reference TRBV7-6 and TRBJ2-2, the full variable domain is GAGVSQSPRYKVTKRGQDVALRCDPISGHVSLYWYRQALGQGPEFLTYFNYEAQQDKSGLPNDRFSAERPEGSISTLTIQRTEQRDSAMYRCASSPSGTGELFFGEGSRLTVL.

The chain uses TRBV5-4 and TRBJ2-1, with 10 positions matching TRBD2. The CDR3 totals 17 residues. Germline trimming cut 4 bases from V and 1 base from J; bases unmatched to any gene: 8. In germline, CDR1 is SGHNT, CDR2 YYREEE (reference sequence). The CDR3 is CASSLTLLAGSYNEQFF. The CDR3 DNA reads TGTGCCAGCAGCCTTACTTTACTAGCGGGGTCCTACAATGAGCAGTTCTTC.

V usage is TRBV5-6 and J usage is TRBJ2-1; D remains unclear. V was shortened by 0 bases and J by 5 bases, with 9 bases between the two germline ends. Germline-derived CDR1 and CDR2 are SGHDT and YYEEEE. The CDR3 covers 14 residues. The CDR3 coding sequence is TGTGCCAGCAGCTTGGTAGATGTAAACAATGAGCAGTTCTTC. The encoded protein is CASSLVDVNNEQFF.

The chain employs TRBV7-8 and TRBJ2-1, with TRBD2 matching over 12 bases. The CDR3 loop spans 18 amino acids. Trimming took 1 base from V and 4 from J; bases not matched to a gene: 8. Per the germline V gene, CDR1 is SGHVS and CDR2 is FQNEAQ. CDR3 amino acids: CASSLEASGRAGYNEQFF. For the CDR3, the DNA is TGTGCCAGCAGCTTAGAGGCTAGCGGGAGGGCCGGGTACAATGAGCAGTTCTTC.

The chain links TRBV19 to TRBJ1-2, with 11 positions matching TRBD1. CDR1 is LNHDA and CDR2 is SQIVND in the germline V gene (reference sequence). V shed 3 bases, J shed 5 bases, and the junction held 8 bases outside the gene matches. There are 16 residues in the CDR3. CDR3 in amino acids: CASSIGRDRGLYGYTF. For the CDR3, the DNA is TGTGCCAGTAGTATCGGTCGGGACAGGGGGTTGTATGGCTACACCTTC.